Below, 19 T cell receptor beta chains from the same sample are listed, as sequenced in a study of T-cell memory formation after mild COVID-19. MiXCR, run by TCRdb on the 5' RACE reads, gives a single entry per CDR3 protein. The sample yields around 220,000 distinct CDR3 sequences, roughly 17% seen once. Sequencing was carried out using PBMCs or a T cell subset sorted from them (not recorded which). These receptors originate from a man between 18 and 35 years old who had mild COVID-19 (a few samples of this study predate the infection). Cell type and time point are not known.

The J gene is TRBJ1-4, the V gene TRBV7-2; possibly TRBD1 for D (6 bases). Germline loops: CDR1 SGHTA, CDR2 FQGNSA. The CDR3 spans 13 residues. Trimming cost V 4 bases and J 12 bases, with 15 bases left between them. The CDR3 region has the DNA TGTGCCAGCAGCTCGACAACAGGGACGGAACTGTTTTTT. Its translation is CASSSTTGTELFF.

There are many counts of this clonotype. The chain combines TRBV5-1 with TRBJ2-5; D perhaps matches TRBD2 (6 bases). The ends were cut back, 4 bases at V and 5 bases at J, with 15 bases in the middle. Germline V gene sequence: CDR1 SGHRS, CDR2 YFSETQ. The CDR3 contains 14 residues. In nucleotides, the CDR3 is TGCGCCAGCAGCGTGGCCGAGGGGAGGGAGACCCAGTACTTC. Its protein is CASSVAEGRETQYF.

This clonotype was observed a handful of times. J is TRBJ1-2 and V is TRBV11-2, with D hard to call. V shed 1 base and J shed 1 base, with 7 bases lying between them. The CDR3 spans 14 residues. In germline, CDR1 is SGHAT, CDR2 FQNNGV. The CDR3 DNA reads TGTGCCAGCAGCTTAGGTGCAAATAACTATGGCTACACCTTC. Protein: CASSLGANNYGYTF. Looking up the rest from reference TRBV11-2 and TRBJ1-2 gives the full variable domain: EAGVAQSPRYKIIEKRQSVAFWCNPISGHATLYWYQQILGQGPKLLIQFQNNGVVDDSQLPKDRFSAERLKGVDSTLKIQPAKLEDSAVYLCASSLGANNYGYTFGSGTRLTVV.

CDR3 coding DNA: TGCAGTGCCCTAGACAGGGGGTGGTTTAAGCCCCAGCATTTT. Residues: CSALDRGWFKPQHF. The chain links TRBV20-1 to TRBJ1-5; 9 nucleotides align to TRBD1. V was clipped by 6 bases and J by 8 bases; unmatched bases: 11. The CDR3 has 14 residues. CDR1 is DFQATT, CDR2 SNEGSKA, per germline (reference sequence).

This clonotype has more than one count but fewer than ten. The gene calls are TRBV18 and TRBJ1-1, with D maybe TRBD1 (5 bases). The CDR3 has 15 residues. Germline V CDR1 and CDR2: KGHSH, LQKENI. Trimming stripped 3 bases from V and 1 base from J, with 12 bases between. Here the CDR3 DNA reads TGTGCCAGCTCACCCCAAGACAGATCGAACACTGAAGCTTTCTTT. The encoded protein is CASSPQDRSNTEAFF. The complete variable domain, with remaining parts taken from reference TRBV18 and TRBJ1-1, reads NAGVMQNPRHLVRRRGQEARLRCSPMKGHSHVYWYRQLPEEGLKFMVYLQKENIIDESGMPKERFSAEFPKEGPSILRIQQVVRGDSAAYFCASSPQDRSNTEAFFGQGTRLTVV.

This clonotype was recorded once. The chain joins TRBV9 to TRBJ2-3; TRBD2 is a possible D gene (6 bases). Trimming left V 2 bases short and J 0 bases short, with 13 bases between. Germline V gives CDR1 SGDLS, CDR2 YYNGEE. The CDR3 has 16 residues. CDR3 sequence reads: CASSVLSGTSTDTQYF. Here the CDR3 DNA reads TGTGCCAGCAGCGTCCTTAGCGGCACTAGCACAGATACGCAGTATTTT.

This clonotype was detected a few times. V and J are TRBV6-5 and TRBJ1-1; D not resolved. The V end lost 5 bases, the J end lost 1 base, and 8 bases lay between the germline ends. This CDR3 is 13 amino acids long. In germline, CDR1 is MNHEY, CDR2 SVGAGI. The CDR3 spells CASSIHRNTEAFF. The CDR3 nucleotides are TGTGCCAGCAGTATACACCGGAACACTGAAGCTTTCTTT.

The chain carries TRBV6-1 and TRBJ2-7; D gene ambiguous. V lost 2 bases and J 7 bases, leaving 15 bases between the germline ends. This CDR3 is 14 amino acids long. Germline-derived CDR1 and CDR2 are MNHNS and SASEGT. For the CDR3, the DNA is TGTGCCAGCAGTGAACGGGCAGACCTACGAGAGCAGTACGTC. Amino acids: CASSERADLREQYV.

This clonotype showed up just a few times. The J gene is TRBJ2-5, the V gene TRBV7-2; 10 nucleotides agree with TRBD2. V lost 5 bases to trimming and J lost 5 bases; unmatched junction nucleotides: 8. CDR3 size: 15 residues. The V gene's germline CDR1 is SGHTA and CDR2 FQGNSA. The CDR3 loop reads CASSLSSGGMETQYF. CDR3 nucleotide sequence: TGTGCCAGCAGCCTTTCTAGCGGGGGAATGGAGACCCAGTACTTC.

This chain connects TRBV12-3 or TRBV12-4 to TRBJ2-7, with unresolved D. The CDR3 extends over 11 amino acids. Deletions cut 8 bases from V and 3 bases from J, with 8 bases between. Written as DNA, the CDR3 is TGTGCCAGCGGCTCAGGCTACGAGCAGTACTTC. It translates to CASGSGYEQYF.

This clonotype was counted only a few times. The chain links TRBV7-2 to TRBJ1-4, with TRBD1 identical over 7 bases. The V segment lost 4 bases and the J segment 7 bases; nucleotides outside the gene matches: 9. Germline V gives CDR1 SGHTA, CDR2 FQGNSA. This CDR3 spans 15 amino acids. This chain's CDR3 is CASSSGTASGEKLFF. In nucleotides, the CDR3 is TGTGCCAGCAGCTCCGGGACAGCAAGTGGTGAAAAACTGTTTTTT.

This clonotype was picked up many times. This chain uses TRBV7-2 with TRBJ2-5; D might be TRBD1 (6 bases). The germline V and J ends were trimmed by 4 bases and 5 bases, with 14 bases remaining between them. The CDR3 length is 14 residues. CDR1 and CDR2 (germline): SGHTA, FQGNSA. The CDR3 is CASSSQGTGETQYF. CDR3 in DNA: TGTGCCAGCAGCTCACAGGGAACGGGGGAGACCCAGTACTTC.

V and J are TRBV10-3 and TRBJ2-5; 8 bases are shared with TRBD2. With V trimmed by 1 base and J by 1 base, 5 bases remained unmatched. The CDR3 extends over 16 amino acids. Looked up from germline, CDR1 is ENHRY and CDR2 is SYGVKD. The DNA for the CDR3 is TGTGCCATCAGTGAGTTTGCGGGGGGAACCCAAGAGACCCAGTACTTC. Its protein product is CAISEFAGGTQETQYF.

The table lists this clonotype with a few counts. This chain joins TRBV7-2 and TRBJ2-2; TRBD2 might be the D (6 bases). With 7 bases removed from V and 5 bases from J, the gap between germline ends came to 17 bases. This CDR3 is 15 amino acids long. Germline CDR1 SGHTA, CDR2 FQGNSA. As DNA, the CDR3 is TGTGCCAGCATCCCTAGCGCCCCGACAACCGGGGAGCTGTTTTTT. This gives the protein CASIPSAPTTGELFF.

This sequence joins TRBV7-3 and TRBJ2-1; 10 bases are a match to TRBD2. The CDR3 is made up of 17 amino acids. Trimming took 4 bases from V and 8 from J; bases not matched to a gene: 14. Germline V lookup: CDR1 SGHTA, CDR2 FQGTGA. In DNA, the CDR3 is TGTGCCAGCAGCTCCCTCCCCTTAGCGGGGGGCCGGGATGAGCAGTTCTTC. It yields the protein CASSSLPLAGGRDEQFF.

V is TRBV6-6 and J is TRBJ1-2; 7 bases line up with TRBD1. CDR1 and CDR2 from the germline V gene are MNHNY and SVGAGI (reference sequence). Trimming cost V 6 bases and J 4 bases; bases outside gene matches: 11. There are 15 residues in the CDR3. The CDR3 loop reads CASSPSGGRTYGYTF. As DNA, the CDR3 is TGTGCCAGCAGCCCATCAGGGGGGCGCACCTATGGCTACACCTTC.

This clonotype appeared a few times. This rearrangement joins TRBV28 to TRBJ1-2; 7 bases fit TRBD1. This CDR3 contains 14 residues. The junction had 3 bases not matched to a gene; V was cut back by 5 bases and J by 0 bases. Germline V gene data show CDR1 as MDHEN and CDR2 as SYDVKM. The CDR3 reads CASSGGTANYGYTF. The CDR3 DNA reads TGTGCCAGCAGTGGGGGGACAGCTAACTATGGCTACACCTTC.

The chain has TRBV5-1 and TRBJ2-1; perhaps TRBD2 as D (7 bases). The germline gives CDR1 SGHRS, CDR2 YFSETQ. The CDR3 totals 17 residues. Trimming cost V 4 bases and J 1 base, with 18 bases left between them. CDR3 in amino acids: CASSLGRGGRSYNEQFF. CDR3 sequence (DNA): TGCGCCAGCAGCCTTGGAAGGGGGGGTCGGTCCTACAATGAGCAGTTCTTC.

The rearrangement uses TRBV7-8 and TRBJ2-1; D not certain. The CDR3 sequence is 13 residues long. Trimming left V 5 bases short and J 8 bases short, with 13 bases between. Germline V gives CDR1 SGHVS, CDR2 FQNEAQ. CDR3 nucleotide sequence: TGTGCCAGCAGCCGTCAGTCGGGTGATGAGCAGTTCTTC. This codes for CASSRQSGDEQFF.